This T cell receptor beta chain was retrieved from a study of blood T cell repertoires in COVID-19 (TCRdb year 2020). With respect to the entire study: For ImmuneRACE Cohort 3, a participant was defined as recovered based on two consecutive negative NP/OP PCR tests, clearance by a healthcare professional, or resolution of symptoms. Where available, HLA class I and class II types were obtained from metadata supplied by the sample provider rather than from assay-based typing. The repertoires were released in a freely available public database meant as a resource for research on the immune response to SARS-CoV-2. Nearly every sample came with metadata listing a de-identified subject ID, COVID-19 status, age in years and sex. Collaborator samples came from the United States, Italy and Spain and covered acute and convalescent phases of COVID-19. Subjects who had been exposed to COVID-19, were actively infected with it, or had recovered from it provided the deeply sampled blood TCRbeta repertoires that made up the dataset. The prospective study material was composed of cDNA or gDNA derived from T cells, B-cell-depleted T cells, or PBMCs. Samples came from the ongoing ImmuneRACE study (first 160 participants) plus 1,254 subjects from 6 global collaborators.

In the prospective study, participants were about 18 to 100 years old, resided in 25 or so geographic areas of the United States, and were enrolled through a virtual design. In the prospective study, participants were assigned to cohorts based on the clinical history participants reported in a screening survey and a study questionnaire. In the prospective study, mobile phlebotomists collected whole blood, serum and a nasopharyngeal or oropharyngeal swab from each participant. Participants in the prospective study had the option to provide additional blood draws and questionnaires over a roughly two-month period. Blood samples from the prospective study were shipped frozen or at room temperature prior to DNA extraction. TCRbeta CDR3 regions were amplified from genomic DNA by means of the immunoSEQ Assay, a bias-controlled multiplex PCR. On the authors' methods: The number of nucleated cells in each sample was estimated by amplification of reference gene primers within the assay. To quantify the absolute abundance of each unique TCRbeta CDR3 rearrangement, sequence reads were collapsed and filtered. For each sample, productive Simpson clonality was calculated as the square root of Simpson's diversity index across productive rearrangements. Imported from immuneACCESS, the table was reduced by TCRdb to in-frame sequences with V and J called. These copies leave out some clones; in studies compared against another copy, an unresolved V gene accounts for under half, and the cause of the remainder is not known. That table supplies the V and J calls and clone size; D and trimming were determined from the DNA. The sample table holds 200,000 or so clones, of which roughly 84% were seen once. The leading ten clones occupy roughly 7.2% of the sample.

Overall study results and their limits: How much clinical and demographic metadata was included differed by source and by participant, and the metadata was provided uncurated.

The germline V gene encodes CDR1 MDHEN and CDR2 SYDVKM. There are 14 amino acids in the CDR3, from cysteine to phenylalanine inclusive. Just CDR3 DNA is preserved here, 42 bases in frame from base 1. The junction carries 13 bases between V and J, which are trimmed by 7 bases and 1 base respectively. On this clone: The antigen it binds to is not known. Base qualities are missing; no much larger clone stands one base away.

The chain employs TRBV28 and TRBJ1-1; TRBD1 is a possible D gene, resting on 6 matching bases. The receptor's source is a man aged 25 to 45 in a cohort exposed to, infected with or recovered from COVID-19 (not recorded which). The material sequenced was PBMCs or T cells enriched from blood (not recorded which). The nucleotide sequence is given as TGTGCCAGCACCGATACAGGGCCGAACACTGAAGCTTTCTTT. This codes for CASTDTGPNTEAFF. The variable domain in full, with residues beyond the CDR3 obtained from the reference TRBV28 and TRBJ1-1 genes, is DVKVTQSSRYLVKRTGEKVFLECVQDMDHENMFWYRQDPGLGLRLIYFSYDVKMKEKGDIPEGYSVSREKKERFSLILESASTNQTSMYLCASTDTGPNTEAFFGQGTRLTVV.